The source of this T cell receptor (beta chain) is a study of cytomegalovirus exposure and HLA in healthy donors. The overall study: Earlier, approximately 110 million unique TCR beta sequences were recovered from approximately 180 million T cells by an analysis.

The CDR3 is 13 residues long. Between the trimmed V and J ends, which lost 5 bases and 5 bases, there was a span of 10 bases. Germline CDR1 SNHLY, CDR2 FYNNEI. It was with 60 Vbeta and 13 Jbeta primers that the PCR ran. TCRdb's table, derived via immunoSEQ multiplex PCR, lists solely in-frame clones and lacks some. The sample lists 92,000 or so clones; about 66% were seen once. A remark on this clone: No antigen is known for it.

Study observations and caveats: Certain indistinguishable V segments, among them TRBV6-2 and TRBV6-3, were excluded. In a later analysis, donors in an Asian-associated ancestry cluster reportedly had fewer N-insertions in productive TCRs than the cohort mean. Several of the most significant clusters appeared linked to common viral pathogens, based on a later analysis.

This clonotype was sampled from a woman aged 45-65 years in good health and CMV-seropositive. The material sequenced was PBMCs. The rearrangement links TRBV2 to TRBJ1-5; D unclear. The CDR3 nucleotides are TGTGCCAGCAGTTACGAGGGTTATCAGCCCCAGCATTTT. It codes for CASSYEGYQPQHF.